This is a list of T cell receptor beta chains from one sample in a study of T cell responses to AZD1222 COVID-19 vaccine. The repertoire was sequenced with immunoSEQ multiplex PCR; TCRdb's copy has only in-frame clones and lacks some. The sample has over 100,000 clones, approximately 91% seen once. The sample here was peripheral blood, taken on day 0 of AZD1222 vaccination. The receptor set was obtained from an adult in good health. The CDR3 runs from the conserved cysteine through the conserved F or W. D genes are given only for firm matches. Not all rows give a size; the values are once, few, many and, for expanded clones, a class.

CDR3 protein: CASSPKWTGGNEKLFF
CDR3 DNA: TGCGCCAGCAGCCCTAAATGGACAGGGGGTAATGAAAAACTGTTTTTT
J gene: TRBJ1-4
V gene: TRBV4-3
D gene: TRBD1
clone size: -

CDR3 protein: CASSLAWETGELFF
CDR3 DNA: TGCGCCAGCAGCTTGGCTTGGGAGACCGGGGAGCTGTTTTTT
J gene: TRBJ2-2
V gene: TRBV5-1
D gene: -
clone size: -

CDR3 protein: CASSLGHSLVSSPLHF
CDR3 DNA: TGTGCCAGCAGCTTGGGACACTCACTAGTATCTTCACCCCTCCACTTT
J gene: TRBJ1-6
V gene: TRBV5-4
D gene: -
clone size: -

CDR3 protein: CASGQLSGNTIYF
CDR3 DNA: TGTGCCAGCGGACAGCTTTCTGGAAACACCATATATTTT
J gene: TRBJ1-3
V gene: TRBV2
D gene: -
clone size: -

CDR3 protein: CASSLGTAANQPQHF
CDR3 DNA: TGTGCCAGTAGTCTTGGGACAGCCGCCAATCAGCCCCAGCATTTT
J gene: TRBJ1-5
V gene: TRBV19
D gene: TRBD1
clone size: -

CDR3 protein: CASSLAGGGTDTQYF
CDR3 DNA: TGTGCCAGCAGCTTGGCCGGGGGTGGCACAGATACGCAGTATTTT
J gene: TRBJ2-3
V gene: TRBV5-5
D gene: -
clone size: -

CDR3 protein: CSAREGDQYF
CDR3 DNA: TGCAGTGCTAGAGAGGGGGACCAGTACTTC
J gene: TRBJ2-5
V gene: TRBV20-1
D gene: -
clone size: -

CDR3 protein: CASSTGTGHSYEQYF
CDR3 DNA: TGTGCCAGTAGTACCGGGACAGGGCATTCTTACGAGCAGTACTTC
J gene: TRBJ2-7
V gene: TRBV19
D gene: TRBD1
clone size: -

CDR3 protein: CASSATSFSPGELFF
CDR3 DNA: TGTGCCAGCAGCGCGACTAGCTTCTCGCCGGGGGAGCTGTTTTTT
J gene: TRBJ2-2
V gene: TRBV9
D gene: TRBD2
clone size: -

CDR3 protein: CASSTQSPGGNQPQHF
CDR3 DNA: TGTGCCAGCAGCACTCAGAGCCCGGGGGGCAATCAGCCCCAGCATTTT
J gene: TRBJ1-5
V gene: TRBV5-5
D gene: -
clone size: -

CDR3 protein: CASSSSPDGNTGELFF
CDR3 DNA: TGCGCCAGCAGCTCCTCCCCTGACGGGAACACCGGGGAGCTGTTTTTT
J gene: TRBJ2-2
V gene: TRBV5-1
D gene: -
clone size: -

CDR3 protein: CASSKGRTYTGELFF
CDR3 DNA: TGTGCCAGTAGTAAGGGGAGGACCTACACCGGGGAGCTGTTTTTT
J gene: TRBJ2-2
V gene: TRBV19
D gene: -
clone size: -

CDR3 protein: CASSRDRGNQPQHF
CDR3 DNA: TGTGCCAGCAGCCGGGACAGGGGGAATCAGCCCCAGCATTTT
J gene: TRBJ1-5
V gene: TRBV28
D gene: TRBD1
clone size: few

CDR3 protein: CASSLQGTAEAFF
CDR3 DNA: TGTGCCAGCAGCTTGCAGGGGACTGCTGAAGCTTTCTTT
J gene: TRBJ1-1
V gene: TRBV5-4
D gene: -
clone size: once

CDR3 protein: CASSLTDNYGYTF
CDR3 DNA: TGTGCCAGCAGCTTAACGGACAACTATGGCTACACCTTC
J gene: TRBJ1-2
V gene: TRBV5-6
D gene: -
clone size: -

CDR3 protein: CASSAYEGTEAFF
CDR3 DNA: TGTGCCAGCAGCGCCTATGAGGGGACTGAAGCTTTCTTT
J gene: TRBJ1-1
V gene: TRBV5-4
D gene: -
clone size: -

CDR3 protein: CASSVADQGSTEAFF
CDR3 DNA: TGTGCCAGCAGCGTAGCTGACCAGGGTAGCACTGAAGCTTTCTTT
J gene: TRBJ1-1
V gene: TRBV9
D gene: -
clone size: -

CDR3 protein: CASSLGAGEQFF
CDR3 DNA: TGCGCCAGCAGCTTGGGAGCGGGTGAGCAGTTCTTC
J gene: TRBJ2-1
V gene: TRBV5-1
D gene: -
clone size: -

CDR3 protein: CASSLVAGATDTQYF
CDR3 DNA: TGCGCCAGCAGCTTGGTGGCGGGGGCCACAGATACGCAGTATTTT
J gene: TRBJ2-3
V gene: TRBV5-1
D gene: -
clone size: -

CDR3 protein: CASGYDYIQPQHF
CDR3 DNA: TGTGCCAGCGGATACGACTATATCCAGCCCCAGCATTTT
J gene: TRBJ1-5
V gene: TRBV6-5
D gene: -
clone size: -

CDR3 protein: CASSPGPPPYEQYF
CDR3 DNA: TGTGCCAGCAGCCCGGGACCGCCACCCTACGAGCAGTACTTC
J gene: TRBJ2-7
V gene: TRBV3-1/TRBV3-2
D gene: -
clone size: -

CDR3 protein: CASRIAGGGGTGELFF
CDR3 DNA: TGTGCCAGCCGGATAGCGGGGGGCGGTGGTACCGGGGAGCTGTTTTTT
J gene: TRBJ2-2
V gene: TRBV7-2
D gene: TRBD2
clone size: few

CDR3 protein: CAISGLAGVPETQYF
CDR3 DNA: TGTGCCATCAGTGGACTAGCGGGAGTTCCAGAGACCCAGTACTTC
J gene: TRBJ2-5
V gene: TRBV10-3
D gene: TRBD2
clone size: -

CDR3 protein: CASSQESRVSNQPQHF
CDR3 DNA: TGTGCCAGCAGCCAAGAATCCAGGGTCAGCAATCAGCCCCAGCATTTT
J gene: TRBJ1-5
V gene: TRBV14
D gene: -
clone size: -

CDR3 protein: CASSLATGNQPQHF
CDR3 DNA: TGTGCCAGCAGCTTGGCTACAGGGAATCAGCCCCAGCATTTT
J gene: TRBJ1-5
V gene: TRBV5-6
D gene: -
clone size: -

CDR3 protein: CASSRTGSNEKLFF
CDR3 DNA: TGTGCCAGCAGCCGGACAGGCTCTAATGAAAAACTGTTTTTT
J gene: TRBJ1-4
V gene: TRBV5-4
D gene: TRBD1
clone size: -

CDR3 protein: CASSVGGDYNEQFF
CDR3 DNA: TGTGCCAGCAGCGTGGGGGGCGACTACAATGAGCAGTTCTTC
J gene: TRBJ2-1
V gene: TRBV9
D gene: -
clone size: once

CDR3 protein: CASTSQWGMNTEAFF
CDR3 DNA: TGTGCCAGCACTTCCCAGTGGGGAATGAACACTGAAGCTTTCTTT
J gene: TRBJ1-1
V gene: TRBV5-6
D gene: -
clone size: -

CDR3 protein: CASSATGTGQYYGYTF
CDR3 DNA: TGTGCCAGCAGCGCCACCGGGACAGGGCAGTACTATGGCTACACCTTC
J gene: TRBJ1-2
V gene: TRBV7-2
D gene: TRBD1
clone size: -

CDR3 protein: CAWSRDRGRQGYTF
CDR3 DNA: TGTGCCTGGAGTCGGGACAGGGGGCGCCAAGGCTACACCTTC
J gene: TRBJ1-2
V gene: TRBV30
D gene: TRBD1
clone size: -

CDR3 protein: CASSLVGPVGGYTF
CDR3 DNA: TGTGCCAGCAGCTTAGTGGGGCCCGTTGGGGGCTACACCTTC
J gene: TRBJ1-2
V gene: TRBV7-9
D gene: -
clone size: -

CDR3 protein: CASSEEGVMNSPLHF
CDR3 DNA: TGTGCCAGCAGCGAAGAAGGGGTCATGAATTCACCCCTCCACTTT
J gene: TRBJ1-6
V gene: TRBV13
D gene: -
clone size: -

CDR3 protein: CASSPQVQGRAFF
CDR3 DNA: TGTGCCAGCAGCCCTCAGGTCCAGGGGAGAGCTTTCTTT
J gene: TRBJ1-1
V gene: TRBV7-3
D gene: -
clone size: -

CDR3 protein: CASSFRLAGGPPGANVLTF
CDR3 DNA: TGTGCCAGCAGTTTCCGACTAGCGGGAGGGCCCCCTGGGGCCAACGTCCTGACTTTC
J gene: TRBJ2-6
V gene: TRBV2
D gene: TRBD2
clone size: -

CDR3 protein: CASSSATSGRTGELFF
CDR3 DNA: TGTGCCAGCAGCTCCGCTACTAGCGGCCGGACCGGGGAGCTGTTTTTT
J gene: TRBJ2-2
V gene: TRBV11-3
D gene: TRBD2
clone size: once

CDR3 protein: CASSTHHWTTHTEAFF
CDR3 DNA: TGTGCCAGCAGTACGCACCACTGGACAACACACACTGAAGCTTTCTTT
J gene: TRBJ1-1
V gene: TRBV28
D gene: -
clone size: -

CDR3 protein: CASRDLGGNEQFF
CDR3 DNA: TGTGCCAGCAGGGACCTCGGTGGTAATGAGCAGTTCTTC
J gene: TRBJ2-1
V gene: TRBV27
D gene: -
clone size: few

CDR3 protein: CASSLDGMSSYEQYF
CDR3 DNA: TGTGCCAGCAGCCTGGACGGCATGAGCTCCTACGAGCAGTACTTC
J gene: TRBJ2-7
V gene: TRBV9
D gene: -
clone size: -

CDR3 protein: CASSLAAGGYNYGYTF
CDR3 DNA: TGTGCCAGCAGCTTAGCGGCAGGAGGCTATAACTATGGCTACACCTTC
J gene: TRBJ1-2
V gene: TRBV7-2
D gene: -
clone size: -

CDR3 protein: CASSSRGGAIGGPEAFF
CDR3 DNA: TGTGCCAGCAGCTCCCGCGGGGGCGCGATCGGGGGGCCTGAAGCTTTCTTT
J gene: TRBJ1-1
V gene: TRBV7-2
D gene: -
clone size: -

CDR3 protein: CASSLDLAGRDTQYF
CDR3 DNA: TGCGCCAGCAGCTTGGATCTAGCGGGAAGAGATACGCAGTATTTT
J gene: TRBJ2-3
V gene: TRBV5-1
D gene: TRBD2
clone size: -

CDR3 protein: CASSRLPGLAGTGELFF
CDR3 DNA: TGTGCCAGCAGCCGCCTACCGGGACTAGCGGGTACCGGGGAGCTGTTTTTT
J gene: TRBJ2-2
V gene: TRBV7-3
D gene: TRBD2
clone size: -

CDR3 protein: CASSIWAADTQYF
CDR3 DNA: TGTGCCAGTAGTATTTGGGCCGCAGATACGCAGTATTTT
J gene: TRBJ2-3
V gene: TRBV19
D gene: -
clone size: -

CDR3 protein: CASSMIGYGYTF
CDR3 DNA: TGTGCCAGTAGTATGATTGGCTATGGCTACACCTTC
J gene: TRBJ1-2
V gene: TRBV19
D gene: -
clone size: -

CDR3 protein: CASSFISASEAFF
CDR3 DNA: TGTGCCAGCAGCTTTATCTCGGCATCTGAAGCTTTCTTT
J gene: TRBJ1-1
V gene: TRBV5-6
D gene: -
clone size: -

CDR3 protein: CAWRAPGQTEAFF
CDR3 DNA: TGTGCCTGGAGGGCCCCGGGGCAGACTGAAGCTTTCTTT
J gene: TRBJ1-1
V gene: TRBV30
D gene: -
clone size: -

CDR3 protein: CASSPVGRANEKLFF
CDR3 DNA: TGTGCCAGCAGCCCCGTGGGGCGGGCTAATGAAAAACTGTTTTTT
J gene: TRBJ1-4
V gene: TRBV9
D gene: -
clone size: -

CDR3 protein: CASSVHRGPTDTQYF
CDR3 DNA: TGTGCCAGCAGCGTACATAGGGGGCCCACAGATACGCAGTATTTT
J gene: TRBJ2-3
V gene: TRBV9
D gene: TRBD1
clone size: -

CDR3 protein: CASSQAGLLGEKLFF
CDR3 DNA: TGTGCCAGCAGTCAAGCGGGCCTATTGGGTGAAAAACTGTTTTTT
J gene: TRBJ1-4
V gene: TRBV7-8
D gene: -
clone size: few

CDR3 protein: CASSHHRGNIQYF
CDR3 DNA: TGTGCCAGCAGCCACCACAGGGGGAACATTCAGTACTTC
J gene: TRBJ2-4
V gene: TRBV3-1/TRBV3-2
D gene: TRBD1
clone size: -

CDR3 protein: CASRATEYRNTIYF
CDR3 DNA: TGTGCCAGCAGGGCTACGGAGTATAGAAACACCATATATTTT
J gene: TRBJ1-3
V gene: TRBV6-6
D gene: -
clone size: once

CDR3 protein: CASSIASGRAGNEQFF
CDR3 DNA: TGTGCCAGTAGTATTGCAAGCGGGAGGGCCGGGAATGAGCAGTTCTTC
J gene: TRBJ2-1
V gene: TRBV19
D gene: TRBD2
clone size: -

CDR3 protein: CATGGHTEAFF
CDR3 DNA: TGTGCCACCGGGGGTCACACTGAAGCTTTCTTT
J gene: TRBJ1-1
V gene: TRBV15
D gene: -
clone size: -